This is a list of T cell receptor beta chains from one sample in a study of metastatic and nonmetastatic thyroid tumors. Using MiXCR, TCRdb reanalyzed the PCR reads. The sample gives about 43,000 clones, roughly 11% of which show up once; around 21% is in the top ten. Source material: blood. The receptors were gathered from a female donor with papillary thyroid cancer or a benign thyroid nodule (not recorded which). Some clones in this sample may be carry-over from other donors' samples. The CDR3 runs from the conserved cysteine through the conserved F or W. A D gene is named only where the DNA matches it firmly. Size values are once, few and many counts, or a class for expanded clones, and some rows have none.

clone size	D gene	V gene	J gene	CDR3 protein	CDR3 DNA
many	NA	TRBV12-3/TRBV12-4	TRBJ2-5	CASSRVMRETQYF	TGTGCCAGCAGCCGGGTGATGAGAGAGACCCAGTACTTC
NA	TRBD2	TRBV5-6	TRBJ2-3	CASSLGLAGVEYF	TGTGCCAGCAGCTTGGGCCTAGCGGGGGTGGAGTATTTT
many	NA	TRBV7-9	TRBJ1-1	CASSRGGPPNTEAFF	TGTGCCAGCAGCCGGGGGGGTCCTCCGAACACTGAAGCTTTCTTT
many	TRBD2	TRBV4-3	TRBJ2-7	CASSQVVSGRAYEQYF	TGCGCCAGCAGCCAAGTCGTCTCGGGGAGGGCCTACGAGCAGTACTTC
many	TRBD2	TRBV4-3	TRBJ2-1	CASSQERWASGSGEQFF	TGCGCCAGCAGCCAAGAAAGGTGGGCTAGCGGGAGCGGTGAGCAGTTCTTC
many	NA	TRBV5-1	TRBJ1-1	CASSLVGRGNTEAFF	TGCGCCAGCAGCTTGGTAGGGCGGGGGAACACTGAAGCTTTCTTT
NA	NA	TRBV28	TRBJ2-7	CASSSEADPHSYEQYF	TGTGCCAGCAGTTCAGAGGCGGACCCACACTCCTACGAGCAGTACTTC
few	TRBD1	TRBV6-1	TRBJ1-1	CASRGTGGHTEAFF	TGTGCCAGTAGAGGGACAGGGGGCCACACCGAAGCTTTCTTT
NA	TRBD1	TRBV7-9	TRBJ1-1	CASSSQQGACTESFF	TGTGCCAGCAGCTCACAACAGGGGGCGTGCACTGAATCTTTCTTT
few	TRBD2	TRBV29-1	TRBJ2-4	CSARLRASGSLTKNIQYF	TGCAGCGCTCGACTTCGGGCTAGCGGGAGTTTAACCAAAAACATTCAGTACTTC
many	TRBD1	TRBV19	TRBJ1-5	CASSTGGRGRFDNQPQHF	TGTGCCAGTAGCACAGGGGGCAGGGGGCGTTTTGACAATCAGCCCCAGCATTTT
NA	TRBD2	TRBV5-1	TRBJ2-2	CASSPVLAGGTGELFF	TGCGCCAGCAGCCCTGTACTAGCGGGAGGGACCGGGGAGCTGTTTTTT
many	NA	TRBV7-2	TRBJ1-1	CARMDRTNTEAFF	TGTGCCAGGATGGACAGAACGAACACTGAAGCTTTCTTT
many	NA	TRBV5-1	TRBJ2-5	CASSFGGGTNQETQYF	TGCGCCAGCAGCTTCGGTGGGGGCACCAACCAAGAGACCCAGTACTTC
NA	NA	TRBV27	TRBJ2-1	CASSLWGRGIDEQFF	TGTGCCAGCAGTTTATGGGGGCGGGGGATCGATGAGCAGTTCTTC
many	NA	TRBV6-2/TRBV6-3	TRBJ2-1	CASSYLSGPYNEQFF	TGTGCCAGCAGCTACTTGAGCGGCCCATACAATGAGCAGTTCTTC